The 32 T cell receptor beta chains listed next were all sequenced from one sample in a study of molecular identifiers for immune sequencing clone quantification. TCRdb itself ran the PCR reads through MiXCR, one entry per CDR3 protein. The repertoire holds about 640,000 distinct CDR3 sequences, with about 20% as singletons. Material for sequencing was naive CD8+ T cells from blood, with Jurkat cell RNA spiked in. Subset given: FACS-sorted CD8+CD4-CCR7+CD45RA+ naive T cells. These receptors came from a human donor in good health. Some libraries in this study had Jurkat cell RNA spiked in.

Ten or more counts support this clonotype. The CDR3 nucleotides are TGTGCCAGCAGCCAAGCCCCCGGGGTAGCCTACGAGCAGTACTTC. Its translation: CASSQAPGVAYEQYF. This rearrangement joins TRBV14 to TRBJ2-7; a weak D match, TRBD2 (5 bases). V dropped 1 base and J dropped 2 bases, with 12 bases sitting between them. This CDR3 is built from 15 residues. CDR1 and CDR2 from the germline V gene are SGHDN and FVKESK.

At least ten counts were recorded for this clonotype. The CDR3 region is CASGPGGAGETQYF. CDR3 nucleotides: TGTGCCAGCGGACCTGGGGGCGCGGGAGAGACCCAGTACTTC. The chain has TRBV9 and TRBJ2-5; D perhaps matches TRBD1 (6 bases). The CDR3 consists of 14 residues. The ends were cut back, 7 bases at V and 4 bases at J, with 17 bases in the middle. The V gene's germline CDR1 is SGDLS and CDR2 YYNGEE.

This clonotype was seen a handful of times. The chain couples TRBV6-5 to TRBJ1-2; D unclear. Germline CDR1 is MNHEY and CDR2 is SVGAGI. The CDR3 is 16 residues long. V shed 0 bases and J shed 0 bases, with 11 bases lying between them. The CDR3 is CASSYSAVKANYGYTF. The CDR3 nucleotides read TGTGCCAGCAGTTACTCGGCAGTCAAAGCTAACTATGGCTACACCTTC.

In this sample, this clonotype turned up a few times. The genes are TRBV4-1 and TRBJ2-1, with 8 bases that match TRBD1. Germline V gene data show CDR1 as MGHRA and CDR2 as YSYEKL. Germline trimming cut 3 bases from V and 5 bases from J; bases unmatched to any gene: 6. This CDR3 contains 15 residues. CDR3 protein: CASSHRQGANNEQFF. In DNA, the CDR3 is TGCGCCAGCAGCCATAGGCAGGGGGCGAACAATGAGCAGTTCTTC.

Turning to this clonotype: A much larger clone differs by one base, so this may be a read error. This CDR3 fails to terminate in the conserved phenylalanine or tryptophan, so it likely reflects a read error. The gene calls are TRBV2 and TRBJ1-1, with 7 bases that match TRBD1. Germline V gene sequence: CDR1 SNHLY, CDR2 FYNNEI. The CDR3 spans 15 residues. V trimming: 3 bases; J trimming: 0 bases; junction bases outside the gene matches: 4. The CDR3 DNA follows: TGTGCCAGCAGTGATGGACAGGCGCTGAACACTGAAGCTTTCTCT. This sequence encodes CASSDGQALNTEAFS.

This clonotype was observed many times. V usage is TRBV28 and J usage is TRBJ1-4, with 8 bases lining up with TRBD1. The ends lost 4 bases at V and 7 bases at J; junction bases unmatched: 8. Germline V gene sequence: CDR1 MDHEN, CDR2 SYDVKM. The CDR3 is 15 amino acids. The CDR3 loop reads CASSSGQGGFEKLFF. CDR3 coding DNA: TGTGCCAGCAGTTCCGGACAGGGTGGATTTGAAAAACTGTTTTTT.

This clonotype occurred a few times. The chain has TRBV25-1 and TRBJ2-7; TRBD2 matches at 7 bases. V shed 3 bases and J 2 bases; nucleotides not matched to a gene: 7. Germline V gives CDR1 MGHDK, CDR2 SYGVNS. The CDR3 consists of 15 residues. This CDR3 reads CASSDPTGGTYEQYF. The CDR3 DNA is TGTGCCAGCAGTGATCCTACGGGAGGAACCTACGAGCAGTACTTC.

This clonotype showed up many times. CDR3 amino acids: CASSLYRGAYEQYF. The CDR3 DNA follows: TGCGCCAGCAGCTTGTACAGGGGAGCCTACGAGCAGTACTTC. The V call is TRBV5-1, the J call TRBJ2-7, with 7 bases lining up with TRBD1. The germline V gene has CDR1 SGHRS and CDR2 YFSETQ. V shed 1 base and J 2 bases; nucleotides not matched to a gene: 3. CDR3 length: 14 residues.

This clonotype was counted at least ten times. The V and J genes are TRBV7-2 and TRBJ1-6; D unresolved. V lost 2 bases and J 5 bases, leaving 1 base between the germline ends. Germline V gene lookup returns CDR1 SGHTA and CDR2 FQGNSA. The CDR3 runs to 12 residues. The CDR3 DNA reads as TGTGCCAGCAGCTTACATAATTCACCCCTCCACTTT. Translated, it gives CASSLHNSPLHF.

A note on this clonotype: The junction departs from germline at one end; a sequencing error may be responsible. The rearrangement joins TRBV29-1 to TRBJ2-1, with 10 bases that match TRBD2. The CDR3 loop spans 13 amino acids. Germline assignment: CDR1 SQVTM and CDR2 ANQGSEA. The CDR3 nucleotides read TGCGGCGTCCCAGCGGGAGGGCCGAATGAGCAGTTCTTC. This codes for CGVPAGGPNEQFF.

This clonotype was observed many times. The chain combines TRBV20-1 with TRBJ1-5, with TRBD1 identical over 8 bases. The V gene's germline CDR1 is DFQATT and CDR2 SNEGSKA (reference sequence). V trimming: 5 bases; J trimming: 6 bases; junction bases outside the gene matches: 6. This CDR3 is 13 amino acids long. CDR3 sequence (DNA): TGCAGTGCTCAGGACAGGGTCTTTCAGCCCCAGCATTTT. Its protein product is CSAQDRVFQPQHF.

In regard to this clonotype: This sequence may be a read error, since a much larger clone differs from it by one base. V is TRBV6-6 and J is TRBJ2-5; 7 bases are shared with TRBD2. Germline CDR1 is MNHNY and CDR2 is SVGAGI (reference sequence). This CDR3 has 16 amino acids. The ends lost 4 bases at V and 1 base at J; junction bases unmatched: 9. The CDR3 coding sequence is TGTGCCAGCAGTTCGATTACGGGGGAGGGCCAAGAGACCCAGTACTTC. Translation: CASSSITGEGQETQYF.

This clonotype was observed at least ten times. For the CDR3, the DNA is TGCAGCGTTGGTTTGGGTCTAGGGAGCGAGCAGTACTTC. Translated: CSVGLGLGSEQYF. The chain links TRBV29-1 to TRBJ2-7; weak D call: TRBD2 (5 bases). V dropped 4 bases and J dropped 6 bases, with 16 bases sitting between them. The CDR3 consists of 13 residues. The germline gives CDR1 SQVTM, CDR2 ANQGSEA.

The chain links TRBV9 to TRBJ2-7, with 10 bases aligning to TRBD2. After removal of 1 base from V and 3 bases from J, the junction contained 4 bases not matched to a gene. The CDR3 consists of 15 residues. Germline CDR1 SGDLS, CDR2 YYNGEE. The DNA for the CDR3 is TGTGCCAGCAGCGTAAGCGGGGGGGCCAGCTACGAGCAGTACTTC. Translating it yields CASSVSGGASYEQYF.

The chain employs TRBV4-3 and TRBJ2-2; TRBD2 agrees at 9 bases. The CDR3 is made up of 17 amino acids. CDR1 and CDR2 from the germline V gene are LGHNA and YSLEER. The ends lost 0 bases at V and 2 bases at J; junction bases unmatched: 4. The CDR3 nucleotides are TGCGCCAGCAGCCAAGATAGCGGGGGCGCTAACACCGGGGAGCTGTTTTTT. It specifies CASSQDSGGANTGELFF.

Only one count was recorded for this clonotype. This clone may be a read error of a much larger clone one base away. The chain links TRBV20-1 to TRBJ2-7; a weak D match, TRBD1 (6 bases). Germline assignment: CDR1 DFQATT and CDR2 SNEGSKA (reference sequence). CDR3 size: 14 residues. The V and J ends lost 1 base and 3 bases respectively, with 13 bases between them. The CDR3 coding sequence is TGCAGTGCTAGAGGCAGGGGTACCGGCTACGAGCAGTACTTC. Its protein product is CSARGRGTGYEQYF.

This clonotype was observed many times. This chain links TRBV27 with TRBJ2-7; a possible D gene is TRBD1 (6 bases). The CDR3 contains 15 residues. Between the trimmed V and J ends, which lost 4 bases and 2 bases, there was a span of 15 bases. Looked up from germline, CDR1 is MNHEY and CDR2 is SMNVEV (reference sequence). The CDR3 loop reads CASSSTPTGTYEQYF. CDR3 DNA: TGTGCCAGCAGTTCGACACCGACAGGCACCTACGAGCAGTACTTC.

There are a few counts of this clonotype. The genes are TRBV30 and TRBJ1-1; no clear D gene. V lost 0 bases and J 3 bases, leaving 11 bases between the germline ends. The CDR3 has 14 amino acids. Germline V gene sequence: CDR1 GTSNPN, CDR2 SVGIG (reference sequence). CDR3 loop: CAWSVQHGYTEAFF. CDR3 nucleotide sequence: TGTGCCTGGAGTGTACAACATGGTTACACTGAAGCTTTCTTT.

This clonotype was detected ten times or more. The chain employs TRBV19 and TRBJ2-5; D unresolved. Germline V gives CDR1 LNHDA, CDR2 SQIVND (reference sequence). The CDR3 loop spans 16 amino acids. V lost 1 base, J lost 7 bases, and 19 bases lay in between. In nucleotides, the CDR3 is TGTGCCAGTAGTATAGTAGGCGGAACAGCGAAGGGGACCCAGTACTTC. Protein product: CASSIVGGTAKGTQYF.

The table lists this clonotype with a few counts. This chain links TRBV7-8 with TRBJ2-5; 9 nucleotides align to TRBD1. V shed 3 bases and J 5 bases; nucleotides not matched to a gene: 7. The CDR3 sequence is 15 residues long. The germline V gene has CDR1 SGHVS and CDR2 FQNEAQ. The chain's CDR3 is CASSFRDRVLETQYF. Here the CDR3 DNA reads TGTGCCAGCAGCTTTCGGGACAGGGTTTTGGAGACCCAGTACTTC.

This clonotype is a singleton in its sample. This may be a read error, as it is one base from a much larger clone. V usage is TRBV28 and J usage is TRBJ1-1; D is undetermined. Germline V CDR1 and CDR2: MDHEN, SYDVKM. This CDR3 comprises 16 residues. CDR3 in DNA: TGTGCCAGCAGTTTAAGTTTGGCCAGCGGGTGGACTGAAGCTTCCTTT. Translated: CASSLSLASGWTEASF.

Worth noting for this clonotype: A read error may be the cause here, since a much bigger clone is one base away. The CDR3 DNA reads as TGTGCCGCGGCGCCTAGCGGATACAATGAGCATTTCTTC. It is translated as CAAAPSGYNEHFF. The chain is built from TRBV4-2 and TRBJ2-1; 7 bases are shared with TRBD2. CDR1 and CDR2 from the germline V gene are LGHNA and YNFKEQ. CDR3 length equals 13 residues.

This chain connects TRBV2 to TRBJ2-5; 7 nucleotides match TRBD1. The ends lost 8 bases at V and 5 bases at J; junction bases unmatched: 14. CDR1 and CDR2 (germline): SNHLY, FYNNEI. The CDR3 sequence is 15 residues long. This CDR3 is CASQGTESLRETQYF. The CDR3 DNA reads TGTGCCAGCCAAGGGACAGAGAGTCTTCGTGAGACCCAGTACTTC.

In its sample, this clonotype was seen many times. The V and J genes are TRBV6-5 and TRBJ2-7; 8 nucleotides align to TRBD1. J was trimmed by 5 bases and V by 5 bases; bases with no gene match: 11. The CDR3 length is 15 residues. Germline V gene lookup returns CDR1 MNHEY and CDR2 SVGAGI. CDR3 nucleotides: TGTGCCAGCAGTCTTTACGGACAGGGTGTTCACGAGCAGTACTTC. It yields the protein CASSLYGQGVHEQYF.

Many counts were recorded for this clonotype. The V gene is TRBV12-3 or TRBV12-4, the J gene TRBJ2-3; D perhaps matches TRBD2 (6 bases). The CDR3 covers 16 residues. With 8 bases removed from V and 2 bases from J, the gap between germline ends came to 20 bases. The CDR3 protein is CASLSRRGQDTDTQYF. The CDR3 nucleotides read TGTGCCAGCCTTAGTAGGAGGGGTCAGGACACAGATACGCAGTATTTT.

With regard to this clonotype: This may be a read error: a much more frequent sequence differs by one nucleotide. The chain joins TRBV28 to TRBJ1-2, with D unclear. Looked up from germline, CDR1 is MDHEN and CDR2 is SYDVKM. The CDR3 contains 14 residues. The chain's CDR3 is CAGSHTRSPYGYTF. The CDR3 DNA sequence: TGTGCCGGCAGTCACACAAGATCCCCTTATGGCTACACCTTC.

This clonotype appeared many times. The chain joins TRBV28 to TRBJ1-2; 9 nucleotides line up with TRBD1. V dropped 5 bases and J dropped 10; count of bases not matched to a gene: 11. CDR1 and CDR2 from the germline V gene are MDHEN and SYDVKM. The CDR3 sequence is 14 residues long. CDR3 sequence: CASSPDHRGLYYTF. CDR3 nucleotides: TGTGCCAGCAGTCCAGATCACAGGGGGCTTTACTACACCTTC.

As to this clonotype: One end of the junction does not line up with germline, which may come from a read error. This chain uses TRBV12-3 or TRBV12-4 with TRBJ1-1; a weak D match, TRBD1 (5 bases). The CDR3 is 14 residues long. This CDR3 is CASSFRALDTEASF. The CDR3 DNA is TGTGCCAGCAGTTTTAGGGCGTTGGACACTGAAGCTTCCTTT.

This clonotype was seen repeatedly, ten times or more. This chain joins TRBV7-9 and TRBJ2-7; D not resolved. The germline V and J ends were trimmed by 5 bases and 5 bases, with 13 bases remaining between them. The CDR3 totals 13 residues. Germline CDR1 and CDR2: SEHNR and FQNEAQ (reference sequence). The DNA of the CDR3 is TGTGCCAGCAGCCCCGGCGGAAGTCACGAGCAGTACTTC. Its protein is CASSPGGSHEQYF.

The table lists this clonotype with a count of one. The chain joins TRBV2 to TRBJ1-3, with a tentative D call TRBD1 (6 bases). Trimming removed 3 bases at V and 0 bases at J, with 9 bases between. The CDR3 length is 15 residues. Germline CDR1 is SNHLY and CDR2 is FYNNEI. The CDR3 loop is CASSDDRTSGNTIYF. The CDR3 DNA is TGTGCCAGCAGTGATGACAGGACCTCTGGAAACACCATATATTTT.

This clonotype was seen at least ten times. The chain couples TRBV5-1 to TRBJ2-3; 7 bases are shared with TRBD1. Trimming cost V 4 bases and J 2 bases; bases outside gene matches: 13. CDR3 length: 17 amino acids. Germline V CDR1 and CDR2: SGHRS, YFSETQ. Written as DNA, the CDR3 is TGCGCCAGCAGCATCCTGGGGACAGCCGTCGACACAGATACGCAGTATTTT. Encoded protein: CASSILGTAVDTDTQYF.

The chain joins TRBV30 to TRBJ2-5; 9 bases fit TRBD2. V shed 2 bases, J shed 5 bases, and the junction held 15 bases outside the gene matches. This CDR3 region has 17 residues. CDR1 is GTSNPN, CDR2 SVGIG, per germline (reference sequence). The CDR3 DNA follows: TGTGCCTGGAGTAACCCAATAGCGGGAGATGTTTGGGAGACCCAGTACTTC. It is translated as CAWSNPIAGDVWETQYF.